What follows are 32 T cell receptor beta chains derived from one specimen sequenced in a study of patients and donors after allogeneic stem cell transplantation. TCRdb passed the RT-PCR reads through MiXCR, listing each CDR3 protein once. The sample has about a million distinct CDR3 sequences, about 20% seen once. The sample comprised blood, either unsorted or a sorted T cell fraction (not recorded which). All receptors derive from a human donor who was either an allogeneic HSCT recipient or a stem cell or donor lymphocyte infusion donor (not recorded which). It is not recorded whose cells these are; they may come from a transplant donor.

This clonotype was seen only a few times. The V and J genes are TRBV18 and TRBJ1-5, with 7 bases identical to TRBD1. In germline, CDR1 is KGHSH, CDR2 LQKENI. J gave up 0 bases and V 3 bases, and 2 bases lay outside the gene matches. The CDR3 has 15 amino acids. The CDR3 bases are TGTGCCAGCTCACCCCAGGGGGTTAGCAATCAGCCCCAGCATTTT. Translating gives CASSPQGVSNQPQHF. Filled out from reference TRBV18 and TRBJ1-5, the complete variable domain reads NAGVMQNPRHLVRRRGQEARLRCSPMKGHSHVYWYRQLPEEGLKFMVYLQKENIIDESGMPKERFSAEFPKEGPSILRIQQVVRGDSAAYFCASSPQGVSNQPQHFGDGTRLSIL.

This sequence joins TRBV7-8 and TRBJ1-1; 7 nucleotides match TRBD1. The CDR3 totals 15 residues. The V and J ends lost 5 bases and 5 bases, in that order; junction bases with no gene match: 11. CDR1 and CDR2 (germline): SGHVS, FQNEAQ. The DNA of the CDR3 is TGTGCCAGCAGCCTGTTCGAGGGGGCGAGGACTGAAGCTTTCTTT. Translation: CASSLFEGARTEAFF.

This clonotype was detected only a few times. The rearrangement uses TRBV15 and TRBJ2-4, with D perhaps matching TRBD2 (6 bases). Germline assignment: CDR1 LNHNV and CDR2 YYDKDF (reference sequence). The CDR3 is 12 residues long. V gave up 1 base and J gave up 9 bases, with 7 bases separating them. CDR3 region: CATSRAGGIQYF. CDR3 in DNA: TGTGCCACCAGCAGAGCCGGGGGCATTCAGTACTTC.

This clonotype was counted only a few times. The chain links TRBV2 to TRBJ2-5; 7 bases match TRBD1. This CDR3 has 15 residues. Germline V gene lookup returns CDR1 SNHLY and CDR2 FYNNEI. V trimming: 7 bases; J trimming: 2 bases; junction bases outside the gene matches: 10. CDR3 DNA: TGTGCCAGCATGATGACAGGGCGAAAACAAGAGACCCAGTACTTC. Translation: CASMMTGRKQETQYF.

This clonotype was detected only a few times. V and J are TRBV6-1 and TRBJ1-2; TRBD1 might be the D (6 bases). V shed 7 bases and J shed 4 bases, with 25 bases lying between them. CDR1 and CDR2 (germline): MNHNS, SASEGT. The CDR3 runs 17 residues. CDR3 region: CASTKKGGRVTSYGYTF. As DNA, the CDR3 is TGTGCCAGCACCAAAAAGGGGGGCAGGGTTACCTCCTATGGCTACACCTTC.

This clonotype was picked up a small number of times. The chain combines TRBV4-3 with TRBJ1-1; D not certain. The V end was cut by 0 bases, the J end by 4 bases, with 6 bases between. Germline-derived CDR1 and CDR2 are LGHNA and YSLEER. The CDR3 sequence is 13 residues long. The CDR3 bases are TGCGCCAGCAGCCAAGATGTCGGCACTGAAGCTTTCTTT. Protein: CASSQDVGTEAFF.

The table lists this clonotype with a few counts. The CDR3 loop is CATALLGSGNTIYF. CDR3 nucleotides: TGTGCCACCGCCCTTCTAGGATCTGGAAACACCATATATTTT. The V call is TRBV15, the J call TRBJ1-3; D remains unclear. Trimming removed 8 bases at V and 1 base at J, with 12 bases between. This CDR3 has 14 residues. CDR1 LNHNV and CDR2 YYDKDF come from the germline V gene (reference sequence).

The chain joins TRBV27 to TRBJ2-5, with 8 bases identical to TRBD1. Germline V gene sequence: CDR1 MNHEY, CDR2 SMNVEV (reference sequence). V was pared by 5 bases and J by 5 bases, with 10 bases of the junction left unmatched. The CDR3 spans 15 residues. For the CDR3, the DNA is TGTGCCAGCAGTACCGAGTGGACAGGGTGGGAGACCCAGTACTTC. It yields the protein CASSTEWTGWETQYF.

This clonotype turned up a few times. The chain combines TRBV20-1 with TRBJ1-6; D is possibly TRBD1 (5 bases). Looked up from germline, CDR1 is DFQATT and CDR2 is SNEGSKA (reference sequence). CDR3 length: 13 residues. V was cut by 3 bases and J by 7 bases, with 10 bases left in between. The CDR3 DNA is TGCAGTGCTAGGGGGGACGGGAATTCACCCCTCCACTTT. Protein product: CSARGDGNSPLHF.

The chain couples TRBV11-2 to TRBJ1-4; TRBD1 aligns across 9 bases. Germline V lookup: CDR1 SGHAT, CDR2 FQNNGV. V lost 3 bases and J lost 8; bases outside the gene matches: 4. There are 14 residues in the CDR3. CDR3 amino acids: CASSFRTGVEKLFF. Written as DNA, the CDR3 is TGTGCCAGCAGCTTCCGGACAGGGGTCGAAAAACTGTTTTTT.

This clonotype came up a few times. The chain employs TRBV7-9 and TRBJ2-7; TRBD1 might be the D (5 bases). There are 14 residues in the CDR3. V was shortened by 4 bases and J by 5 bases, with 15 bases between the two germline ends. The germline V gene has CDR1 SEHNR and CDR2 FQNEAQ (reference sequence). The CDR3: CASSSPRVSHEQYF. Here the CDR3 DNA reads TGTGCCAGCAGCTCACCCAGGGTTTCCCACGAGCAGTACTTC. Looking up the rest from reference TRBV7-9 and TRBJ2-7 gives the full variable domain: DTGVSQNPRHKITKRGQNVTFRCDPISEHNRLYWYRQTLGQGPEFLTYFQNEAQLEKSRLLSDRFSAERPKGSFSTLEIQRTEQGDSAMYLCASSSPRVSHEQYFGPGTRLTVT.

This clonotype was picked up a small number of times. The gene calls are TRBV7-9 and TRBJ2-5, with TRBD2 matching 9 bases. This CDR3 is 14 amino acids long. From germline, CDR1 is SEHNR and CDR2 FQNEAQ (reference sequence). V gave up 8 bases and J gave up 2 bases; unmatched junction bases: 6. The CDR3 DNA reads as TGTGCCAGCTGTTCTAGCGGGAAACAAGAGACCCAGTACTTC. This codes for CASCSSGKQETQYF.

The chain carries TRBV29-1 and TRBJ1-1; D may be TRBD1 (5 bases). Trimming left V 4 bases short and J 0 bases short, with 21 bases between. The CDR3 is made up of 17 amino acids. CDR1 is SQVTM and CDR2 is ANQGSEA in the germline V gene. In nucleotides, the CDR3 is TGCAGCGTTGGGGGGAGGGATGGGCACCGCATGAACACTGAAGCTTTCTTT. Residues: CSVGGRDGHRMNTEAFF.

V and J are TRBV20-1 and TRBJ2-4, with 10 nucleotides matching TRBD1. The junction had 10 bases not matched to a gene; V was cut back by 3 bases and J by 2 bases. The CDR3 is 17 amino acids. Germline V lookup: CDR1 DFQATT, CDR2 SNEGSKA (reference sequence). The CDR3 loop is CSASSLGTGETKNIQYF. Here the CDR3 DNA reads TGCAGTGCTAGTTCACTAGGGACAGGGGAAACCAAAAACATTCAGTACTTC.

The rearrangement uses TRBV27 and TRBJ2-7; TRBD2 matches at 11 bases. Germline V CDR1 and CDR2: MNHEY, SMNVEV (reference sequence). This CDR3 is 16 amino acids long. Trimming cost V 5 bases and J 2 bases; bases outside gene matches: 8. CDR3 loop: CASSLLGTSGAYEQYF. The CDR3 DNA reads as TGTGCCAGCAGTCTTCTCGGGACTAGCGGTGCCTACGAGCAGTACTTC.

This clonotype was seen more than once but under ten times. The gene calls are TRBV6-1 and TRBJ2-1; 13 bases line up with TRBD2. The V and J ends lost 4 bases and 7 bases, in that order; junction bases with no gene match: 7. This CDR3 contains 16 residues. Germline loops: CDR1 MNHNS, CDR2 SASEGT. CDR3 sequence: CASSVQLAGGGNEQFF. The CDR3 DNA is TGTGCCAGCAGTGTCCAACTAGCGGGAGGGGGAAATGAGCAGTTCTTC.

This rearrangement joins TRBV5-1 to TRBJ1-3; D might be TRBD1 (5 bases). Germline loops: CDR1 SGHRS, CDR2 YFSETQ. This CDR3 has 18 amino acids. V gave up 0 bases and J gave up 1 base, with 17 bases separating them. The CDR3 DNA sequence: TGCGCCAGCAGCTTGGTTTCGCCGGGACGGACGTCTGGAAACACCATATATTTT. Protein product: CASSLVSPGRTSGNTIYF.

This clonotype occurred once. The gene calls are TRBV27 and TRBJ2-2; D may be TRBD2 (7 bases). The V gene lost 7 bases and the J gene lost 2 bases, with 17 bases spanning the gap. The CDR3 covers 16 residues. Germline CDR1 MNHEY, CDR2 SMNVEV (reference sequence). The CDR3 loop reads CASTWHGGGNTGELFF. The CDR3 DNA sequence: TGTGCCAGCACGTGGCATGGGGGGGGCAACACCGGGGAGCTGTTTTTT.

This clonotype was found a few times. This rearrangement joins TRBV4-1 to TRBJ2-5, with D tentatively TRBD2 (5 bases). The germline CDR1 and CDR2 sequences are MGHRA and YSYEKL. This CDR3 contains 15 residues. The germline V and J ends were trimmed by 1 base and 2 bases, with 11 bases remaining between them. The CDR3 DNA is TGCGCCAGCAGCCAAGTTGGACTGCCTCAAGAGACCCAGTACTTC. Residues: CASSQVGLPQETQYF.

In this sample, this clonotype turned up a few times. V is TRBV6-1 and J is TRBJ2-7, with 8 nucleotides matching TRBD1. The CDR3 runs 12 residues. The junction had 5 bases not matched to a gene; V was cut back by 7 bases and J by 6 bases. Looked up from germline, CDR1 is MNHNS and CDR2 is SASEGT. For the CDR3, the DNA is TGTGCCAGCACGGACAGGGTGAGCGAGCAGTACTTC. Translating it yields CASTDRVSEQYF.

The chain links TRBV7-6 to TRBJ2-7; D gene uncertain. Germline CDR1 and CDR2: SGHVS and FNYEAQ. CDR3 length: 12 amino acids. The V end lost 2 bases, the J end lost 6 bases, and 8 bases lay between the germline ends. The CDR3 loop is CASSLSQLEQYF. CDR3 bases: TGTGCCAGCAGCTTAAGCCAACTCGAGCAGTACTTC. The full variable domain, completed using reference TRBV7-6 and TRBJ2-7, is GAGVSQSPRYKVTKRGQDVALRCDPISGHVSLYWYRQALGQGPEFLTYFNYEAQQDKSGLPNDRFSAERPEGSISTLTIQRTEQRDSAMYRCASSLSQLEQYFGPGTRLTVT.

The chain carries TRBV4-1 and TRBJ2-3, with TRBD2 matching over 8 bases. The ends lost 2 bases at V and 2 bases at J; junction bases unmatched: 12. Germline CDR1 is MGHRA and CDR2 is YSYEKL. The CDR3 covers 18 residues. The CDR3: CASSQPTLSAGATDTQYF. The CDR3 DNA reads TGCGCCAGCAGCCAACCCACTCTATCAGCGGGGGCCACAGATACGCAGTATTTT.

The chain links TRBV24-1 to TRBJ2-7, with D unresolved. The ends were cut back, 12 bases at V and 7 bases at J, with 6 bases in the middle. Germline CDR1 and CDR2: KGHDR and SFDVKD. The CDR3 consists of 8 residues. The CDR3 coding sequence is TGTGCCGGAAGGGAGCAGTACTTC. Its translation is CAGREQYF.

This clonotype was counted only a few times. The chain joins TRBV27 to TRBJ1-4, with 9 positions matching TRBD1. CDR1 and CDR2 (germline): MNHEY, SMNVEV (reference sequence). After removal of 2 bases from V and 12 bases from J, the junction contained 1 base not matched to a gene. This CDR3 is built from 12 residues. This chain's CDR3 is CASSLGTGQLFF. Here the CDR3 DNA reads TGTGCCAGCAGTTTAGGGACAGGGCAACTGTTTTTT.

In its sample, this clonotype was seen a few times. J is TRBJ2-6 and V is TRBV5-1; possibly TRBD1 for D (6 bases). The CDR3 spans 15 residues. The germline gives CDR1 SGHRS, CDR2 YFSETQ. Trimming removed 4 bases at V and 0 bases at J, with 8 bases between. The CDR3 reads CASSPGDSGANVLTF. The CDR3 DNA sequence: TGCGCCAGCAGCCCAGGGGACTCTGGGGCCAACGTCCTGACTTTC.

This clonotype has a handful of counts. The chain links TRBV6-1 to TRBJ1-1, with D unclear. Trimming shortened V by 2 bases and J by 2 bases, and 12 bases separated the two germline ends. This CDR3 region has 15 residues. Germline CDR1 is MNHNS and CDR2 is SASEGT. CDR3 nucleotide sequence: TGTGCCAGCAGTGAATGGATGCATGGAAACACTGAAGCTTTCTTT. Protein product: CASSEWMHGNTEAFF.

This chain uses TRBV7-3 with TRBJ2-2; TRBD2 is a possible D gene (5 bases). Germline V gene lookup returns CDR1 SGHTA and CDR2 FQGTGA. The CDR3 runs 16 residues. Trimming removed 1 base from V and 4 bases from J, with 13 bases in between. Written as DNA, the CDR3 is TGTGCCAGCAGCTTAAACCCGGGATCAGTCACCGGGGAGCTGTTTTTT. Protein product: CASSLNPGSVTGELFF.

This clonotype was counted only a few times. The V gene is TRBV20-1, the J gene TRBJ1-4; TRBD1 agrees at 8 bases. Germline CDR1 and CDR2: DFQATT and SNEGSKA (reference sequence). The V segment lost 1 base and the J segment 10 bases; nucleotides outside the gene matches: 11. CDR3 size: 15 residues. The CDR3 spells CSARGGYRGTGKLFF. DNA for the CDR3: TGCAGTGCTAGAGGGGGATACAGGGGGACAGGAAAACTGTTTTTT.

The chain has TRBV5-8 and TRBJ2-1; TRBD2 is a possible D gene (6 bases). V was pared by 0 bases and J by 15 bases, with 10 bases between. The CDR3 has 11 residues. CDR1 and CDR2 (germline): SGHTS, YDEGEE. The CDR3 loop reads CASSLGSGSFF. The DNA of the CDR3 is TGTGCCAGCAGCTTGGGCAGCGGGTCGTTCTTC.

This clonotype has ten or more counts. V usage is TRBV12-3 or TRBV12-4 and J usage is TRBJ1-6, with a possible D match to TRBD1 (6 bases). This CDR3 is built from 14 residues. The ends were cut back, 1 base at V and 10 bases at J, with 11 bases in the middle. This chain's CDR3 is CASSLGGRGSPLHF. CDR3 nucleotides: TGTGCCAGCAGTTTAGGGGGCAGGGGATCACCCCTCCACTTT.

The chain employs TRBV24-1 and TRBJ2-1; 10 bases are a match to TRBD1. Germline V gene lookup returns CDR1 KGHDR and CDR2 SFDVKD. V gave up 10 bases and J gave up 15 bases; unmatched junction bases: 11. This CDR3 is built from 12 residues. Written as DNA, the CDR3 is TGTGCCACAGATTCGACAGGGGGCGGTCTGTTCTTC. The encoded protein is CATDSTGGGLFF.

This clonotype has a count of ten or more. The chain recombines TRBV11-3 with TRBJ2-7; the D is unclear. V gave up 9 bases and J gave up 3 bases, with 9 bases separating them. Per germline, CDR1 SGHNT and CDR2 YENEEA. The CDR3 runs 11 residues. The CDR3 DNA reads TGTGCCAGTTCCGACCACTACGAGCAGTACTTC. This encodes CASSDHYEQYF. Looking up the rest from reference TRBV11-3 and TRBJ2-7 gives the full variable domain: EAGVVQSPRYKIIEKKQPVAFWCNPISGHNTLYWYLQNLGQGPELLIRYENEEAVDDSQLPKDRFSAERLKGVDSTLKIQPAELGDSAVYLCASSDHYEQYFGPGTRLTVT.